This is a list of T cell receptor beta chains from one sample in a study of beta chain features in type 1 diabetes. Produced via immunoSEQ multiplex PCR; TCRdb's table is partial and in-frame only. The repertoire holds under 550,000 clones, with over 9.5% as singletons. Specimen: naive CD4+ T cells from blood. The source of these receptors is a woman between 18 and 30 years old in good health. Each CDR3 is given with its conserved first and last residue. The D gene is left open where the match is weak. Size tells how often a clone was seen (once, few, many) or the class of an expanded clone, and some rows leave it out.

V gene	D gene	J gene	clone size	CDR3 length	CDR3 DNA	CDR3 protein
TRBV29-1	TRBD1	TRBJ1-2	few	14	TGCAGCGTTGAGAAGGTACAGGGGGCTCGCGGCTACACCTTC	CSVEKVQGARGYTF
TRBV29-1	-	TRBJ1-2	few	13	TGCAGCGTTGTTCTGACACGGAGTTATGGCTACACCTTC	CSVVLTRSYGYTF
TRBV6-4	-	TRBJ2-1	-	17	TGTGCCAGCAGTGAGGGGAAAACAGGGAAGAGGTACAATGAGCAGTTCTTC	CASSEGKTGKRYNEQFF
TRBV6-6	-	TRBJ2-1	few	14	TGTGCCAGCAGTTACTCGTTCAGAGACAATGAGCAGTTCTTC	CASSYSFRDNEQFF
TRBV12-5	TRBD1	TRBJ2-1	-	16	TGTGCTAGTGGTTTGGTATTGGACAGGGGAACATATGAGCAGTTCTTC	CASGLVLDRGTYEQFF
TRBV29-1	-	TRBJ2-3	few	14	TGCAGCGTTGAAGAGCATCGCAGGAGGGATACGCAGTATTTT	CSVEEHRRRDTQYF
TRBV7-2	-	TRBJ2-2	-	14	TGTGCCAGCAGCTTAGGAGTGGGCACCGGGGAGCTGTTTTTT	CASSLGVGTGELFF
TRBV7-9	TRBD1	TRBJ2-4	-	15	TGTGCCAGCAGCAGGATCAATGTGACAGGGAACATTCAGTACTTC	CASSRINVTGNIQYF
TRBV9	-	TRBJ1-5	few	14	TGTGCCAGCAGCTCCGGGGCTAGCAATCAGCCCCAGCATTTT	CASSSGASNQPQHF
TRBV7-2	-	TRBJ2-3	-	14	TGTGCCAGCAGCTTATCACTTACCACAGATACGCAGTATTTT	CASSLSLTTDTQYF
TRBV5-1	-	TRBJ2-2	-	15	TGCGCCAGCAGCTTGAATCAAGCGAACACCGGGGAGCTGTTTTTT	CASSLNQANTGELFF
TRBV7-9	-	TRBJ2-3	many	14	TGTGCCAGCAGCTTACGGGGTAGCACAGATACGCAGTATTTT	CASSLRGSTDTQYF
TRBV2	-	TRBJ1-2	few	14	TGTGCCAGCCGCCCCGCCAGGGAGGTAGATGGCTACACCTTC	CASRPAREVDGYTF
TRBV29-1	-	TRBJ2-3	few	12	TGCAGCGTTCGGGACAGCACAGATACGCAGTATTTT	CSVRDSTDTQYF
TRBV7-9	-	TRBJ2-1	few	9	TGTGCCACCTCTGGAGAGCAGTTCTTC	CATSGEQFF
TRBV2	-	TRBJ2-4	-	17	TGTGCCAGCAGTGAAGAGGGGGGACTAACCTTAAAAAACATTCAGTACTTC	CASSEEGGLTLKNIQYF
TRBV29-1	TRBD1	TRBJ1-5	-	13	TGCAGCGTCGGGACAGGGCCCGGTCAGCCCCAGCATTTT	CSVGTGPGQPQHF
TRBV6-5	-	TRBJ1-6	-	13	TGTGCCAGCAGGCGATCTTCCGATTCACCCCTCCACTTT	CASRRSSDSPLHF
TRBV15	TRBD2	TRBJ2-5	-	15	TGTGCCACCAGCAGACTTGGGGGGGTTGAAGAGACCCAGTACTTC	CATSRLGGVEETQYF
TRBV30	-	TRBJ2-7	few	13	TGTGCCTGGAGTAGCGGGTGGTCCTACGAGCAGTACTTC	CAWSSGWSYEQYF
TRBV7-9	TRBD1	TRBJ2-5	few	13	TGTGCCAGCAGACCGACAGGGATAGAGACCCAGTACTTC	CASRPTGIETQYF
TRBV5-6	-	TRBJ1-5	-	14	TGTGCCAGCAGCTTGGGAGCGGTCAATCAGCCCCAGCATTTT	CASSLGAVNQPQHF
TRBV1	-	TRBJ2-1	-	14	TGCACCAGCCCGCCGAGGGTAGCGGACAATGAGCAGTTCTTC	CTSPPRVADNEQFF
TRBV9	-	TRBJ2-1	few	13	TGTGCCAGCAGCGTAGCGGGGGCGAATGAGCAGTTCTTC	CASSVAGANEQFF
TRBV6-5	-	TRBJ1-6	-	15	TGTGCCAGCAGTTACAGCCAGGGATATAATTCACCCCTCCACTTT	CASSYSQGYNSPLHF
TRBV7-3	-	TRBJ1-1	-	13	TGTGCCAGCAGCTTAAACAGGGACTCTGAAGCTTTCTTT	CASSLNRDSEAFF
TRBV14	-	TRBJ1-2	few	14	TGTGCCAGCAGCCAAGAAGGGCAATTTGTTGGCTACACCTTC	CASSQEGQFVGYTF
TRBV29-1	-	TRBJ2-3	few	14	TGCAGCGTAGTGAGCGGTAGGAACACAGATACGCAGTATTTT	CSVVSGRNTDTQYF
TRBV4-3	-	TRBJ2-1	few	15	TGCGCCAGCAGCCACGGTTCAGCCTCGTGGGATGAGCAGTTCTTC	CASSHGSASWDEQFF
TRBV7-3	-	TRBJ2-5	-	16	TGTGCCAGCAGCTCGCTCGGGGGACTCACTAGGGAGACCCAGTACTTC	CASSSLGGLTRETQYF
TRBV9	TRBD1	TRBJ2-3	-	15	TGTGCCAGCAGCGTACAACCGACAGGGGCGGATACGCAGTATTTT	CASSVQPTGADTQYF
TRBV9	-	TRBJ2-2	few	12	TGTGCCAGCAGCTCTGTGGGGAGGGAGCTGTTTTTT	CASSSVGRELFF
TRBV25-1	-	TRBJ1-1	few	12	TGTGCCAGCAGCCACCTACAGGGATCAGCTTTCTTT	CASSHLQGSAFF
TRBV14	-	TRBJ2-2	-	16	TGTGCCAGCAGCCAATCCACAGTTTCGAACACCGGGGAGCTGTTTTTT	CASSQSTVSNTGELFF
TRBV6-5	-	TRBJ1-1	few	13	TGTGCCAGCAGTTACACAGAAGGATCTGAAGCTTTCTTT	CASSYTEGSEAFF
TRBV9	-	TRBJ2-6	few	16	TGTGCCAGCAGCGTATCGGTGGGGTCTGGGGCCAACGTCCTGACTTTC	CASSVSVGSGANVLTF
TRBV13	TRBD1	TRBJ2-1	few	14	TGTGCCAGCAGCAGACAGGGGGTGTACAATGAGCAGTTCTTC	CASSRQGVYNEQFF
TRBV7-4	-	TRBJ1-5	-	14	TGTGCCAGCCGCCGACAGGCGAGCAATCAGCCCCAGCATTTT	CASRRQASNQPQHF
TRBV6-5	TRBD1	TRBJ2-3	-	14	TGTGCCAGCAGTCAAAGGACAGGGAGGGATACGCAGTATTTT	CASSQRTGRDTQYF
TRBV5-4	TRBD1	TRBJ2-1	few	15	TGTGCCAGCAGCCGCCGGGACAGGGGTGACAATGAGCAGTTCTTC	CASSRRDRGDNEQFF
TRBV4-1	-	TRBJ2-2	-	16	TGCGCCAGCAGCCAAGTCGGCAGGGTGCACTTTAACGAGCTGTTTTTT	CASSQVGRVHFNELFF
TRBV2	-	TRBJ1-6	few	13	TGTGCCAGCAGTAGCAGGCGGAATTCACCCCTCCACTTT	CASSSRRNSPLHF
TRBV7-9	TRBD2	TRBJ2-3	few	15	TGTGCCAGCAGCCTTAGCGGGAGCACTACAGATACGCAGTATTTT	CASSLSGSTTDTQYF
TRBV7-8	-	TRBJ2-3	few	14	TGTGCCAGCAGCTTAGTAGGGGACTTGGATACGCAGTATTTT	CASSLVGDLDTQYF
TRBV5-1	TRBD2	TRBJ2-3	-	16	TGCGCCAGCAGCTTCGCCCCAGCGGGAGGTGGAGATACGCAGTATTTT	CASSFAPAGGGDTQYF
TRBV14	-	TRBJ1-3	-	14	TGTGCCAGCCGCGACACCGGCTCTGGAAACACCATATATTTT	CASRDTGSGNTIYF
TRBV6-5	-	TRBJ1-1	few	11	TGTGCCAGCAGTTACGGTGGGGTCGCTTTCTTT	CASSYGGVAFF
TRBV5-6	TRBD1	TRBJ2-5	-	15	TGTGCCAGCAGCTTGATTCAGGGGGCACAAGAGACCCAGTACTTC	CASSLIQGAQETQYF
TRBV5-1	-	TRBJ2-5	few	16	TGCGCCAGCAGCTTGGGAGCACAGGCAGCTCAAGAGACCCAGTACTTC	CASSLGAQAAQETQYF
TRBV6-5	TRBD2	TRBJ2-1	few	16	TGTGCCAGCAGTTTAGCGACTAGCGGGAAGGCGGGTGAGCAGTTCTTC	CASSLATSGKAGEQFF
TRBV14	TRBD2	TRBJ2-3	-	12	TGTGCCAGCAGCCAGGGAGGGAATACGCAGTATTTT	CASSQGGNTQYF
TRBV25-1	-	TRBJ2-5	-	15	TGTGCCAGCAGTGAATCGGTGCCCGGGGTCGGGACCCAGTACTTC	CASSESVPGVGTQYF